This T cell receptor (beta chain) came from a study of early T cells in non-severe SARS-CoV-2 infection. Using its own MiXCR run on the 5' RACE reads, TCRdb lists one record per CDR3 protein. Here the sample spans about 60,000 distinct CDR3 sequences, 5.6% being singletons. The receptor was isolated from an adult who was a healthcare worker with PCR-confirmed SARS-CoV-2 infection or an uninfected control (not recorded which). Sequenced input: whole blood.

The CDR3 nucleotides read TGTGCCAGCAGCCCCAGGCCAGTCCGCTACGAGCAGTACTTC. It specifies CASSPRPVRYEQYF. V gene TRBV4-2 combines with J gene TRBJ2-7; D gene ambiguous. V was clipped by 4 bases and J by 3 bases, with 13 bases between them. Germline CDR1 and CDR2: LGHNA and YNFKEQ. CDR3 size: 14 residues.